This TCR beta chain stems from a study of blood T cell repertoires in COVID-19. For the study at large: The study drew acute and convalescent COVID-19 samples from the United States, Italy and Spain. Sample material is recorded as cDNA or gDNA derived from T cells, B-cell-depleted T cells, or PBMCs.

CDR1 and CDR2 from the germline V gene are KGHSH and LQKENI. The V gene end was trimmed by 1 base and the J gene end by 7 bases; junction bases not matched to a gene: 5. CDR3 size: 16 residues. In the study's own analysis: By means of reference gene primer amplification, nucleated cell counts were estimated. Repertoires were generated with immunoSEQ multiplex PCR, while TCRdb's copy carries only in-frame clones and drops some. V and J calls and clone size come straight from that table; D and trimming were deduced from the DNA. Among some 71,000 clones, 90% were seen once, and the ten largest hold 5% to 6.5%.

The chain is built from TRBV18 and TRBJ1-6, with 9 nucleotides matching TRBD1. What was sequenced was peripheral blood. This sequence was found in a woman between 18 and 30 years old with acute or convalescent COVID-19. CDR3: CASSPRGTGPNSPLHF. Written as DNA, the CDR3 is TGTGCCAGCTCACCACGAGGGACAGGGCCCAATTCACCCCTCCACTTT.